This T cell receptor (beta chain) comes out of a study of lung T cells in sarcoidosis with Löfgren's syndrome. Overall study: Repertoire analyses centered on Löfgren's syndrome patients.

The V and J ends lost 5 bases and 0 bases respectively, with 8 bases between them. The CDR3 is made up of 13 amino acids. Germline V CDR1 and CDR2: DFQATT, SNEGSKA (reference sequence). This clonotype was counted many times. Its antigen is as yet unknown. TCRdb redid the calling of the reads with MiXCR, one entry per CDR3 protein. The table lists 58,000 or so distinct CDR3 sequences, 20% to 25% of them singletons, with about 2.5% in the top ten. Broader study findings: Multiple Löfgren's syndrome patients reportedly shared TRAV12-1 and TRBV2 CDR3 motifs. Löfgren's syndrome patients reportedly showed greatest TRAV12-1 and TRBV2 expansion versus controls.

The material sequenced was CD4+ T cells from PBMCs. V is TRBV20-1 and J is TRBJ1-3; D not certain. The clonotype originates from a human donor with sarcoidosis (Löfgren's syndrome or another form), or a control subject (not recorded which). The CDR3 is CSAEFPSGNTIYF. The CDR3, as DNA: TGCAGTGCTGAATTTCCCTCTGGAAACACCATATATTTT.